A selection of T cell receptor beta chains follows, all from one sample in a study of early T cells in non-severe SARS-CoV-2 infection. TCRdb redid the calling of the 5' RACE reads with MiXCR, one entry per CDR3 protein. Seen here are over 30,000 distinct CDR3 sequences, around 5% observed once, and the top ten hold around an eighth. Material: whole blood. These receptors were collected from an adult who was a healthcare worker with PCR-confirmed SARS-CoV-2 infection or an uninfected control (not recorded which). Each CDR3 is given with its conserved first and last residue. D genes are given only for firm matches. Clone size is shown for a subset of rows, as once, few, many or a class of expanded clone.

abundance: many; j_gene: TRBJ2-7; d_gene: .; v_gene: TRBV5-1; CDR3nt: TGCGCCAGCAGCCCCACGACAGGCTCCTACGAGCAGTACTTC; CDR3aa: CASSPTTGSYEQYF
abundance: .; j_gene: TRBJ1-4; d_gene: TRBD1; v_gene: TRBV3-1; CDR3nt: TGTGCCAGCAGCCCTCCGGGACAGGGGGCCGGTGAAAAACTGTTTTTT; CDR3aa: CASSPPGQGAGEKLFF
abundance: many; j_gene: TRBJ2-5; d_gene: TRBD1; v_gene: TRBV2; CDR3nt: TGTGCCAGCGGTCCGGGACAGCGTCAAGAGACCCAGTACTTC; CDR3aa: CASGPGQRQETQYF
abundance: .; j_gene: TRBJ2-1; d_gene: TRBD2; v_gene: TRBV20-1; CDR3nt: TGCAGTGCTAGAGAAAACGGGGGGGCAGTTGAGCAGTTCTTC; CDR3aa: CSARENGGAVEQFF
abundance: .; j_gene: TRBJ1-3; d_gene: .; v_gene: TRBV20-1; CDR3nt: TGCAGTGCTGGTAGGACTCTCGGAAACACCATATATTTT; CDR3aa: CSAGRTLGNTIYF
abundance: .; j_gene: TRBJ1-1; d_gene: TRBD1; v_gene: TRBV27; CDR3nt: TGTGCCAGCAGTGACAGGGGGCGCGAGGCTGAAGCTTTCTTT; CDR3aa: CASSDRGREAEAFF
abundance: .; j_gene: TRBJ2-1; d_gene: .; v_gene: TRBV6-2/TRBV6-3; CDR3nt: TGTGCCAGCACCCATGACCCACGCTCCTACAATGAGCAGTTCTTC; CDR3aa: CASTHDPRSYNEQFF
abundance: many; j_gene: TRBJ2-1; d_gene: .; v_gene: TRBV7-3; CDR3nt: TGTGCCAGCAGCCTCTACATGGGCTCGGCCTACAATGAGCAGTTCTTC; CDR3aa: CASSLYMGSAYNEQFF
abundance: many; j_gene: TRBJ2-1; d_gene: TRBD2; v_gene: TRBV14; CDR3nt: TGTGCCAGCAATCGGGGGGTGGGCGAGCAGTTCTTC; CDR3aa: CASNRGVGEQFF
abundance: many; j_gene: TRBJ2-3; d_gene: .; v_gene: TRBV7-9; CDR3nt: TGTGCCAGCAGCTTAGAAACTAGCACAGATACGCAGTATTTT; CDR3aa: CASSLETSTDTQYF
abundance: many; j_gene: TRBJ2-3; d_gene: TRBD2; v_gene: TRBV10-2; CDR3nt: TGCGCCAGCAGTGAGTCAAGCGGGGGGGCCACAGATACGCAGTATTTT; CDR3aa: CASSESSGGATDTQYF
abundance: many; j_gene: TRBJ2-3; d_gene: .; v_gene: TRBV7-2; CDR3nt: TGTGCCAGCAGCCCCATCACCACAGATACGCAGTATTTT; CDR3aa: CASSPITTDTQYF
abundance: .; j_gene: TRBJ1-2; d_gene: .; v_gene: TRBV9; CDR3nt: TGTGCCAGCAGCGCAAGACCAAGAGGGGAGCTTGGCTACACCTTC; CDR3aa: CASSARPRGELGYTF
abundance: many; j_gene: TRBJ2-4; d_gene: .; v_gene: TRBV2; CDR3nt: TGTGCCAGCAGTGGTGGGGGTGCCAAAAACATTCAGTACTTC; CDR3aa: CASSGGGAKNIQYF
abundance: many; j_gene: TRBJ1-6; d_gene: .; v_gene: TRBV28; CDR3nt: TGTGCCACTGGGCCCTTATTGGCACCCCTCCACTTT; CDR3aa: CATGPLLAPLHF
abundance: many; j_gene: TRBJ2-7; d_gene: .; v_gene: TRBV4-1; CDR3nt: TGCGCCAGCAGCCTTGAAGGGGGGGCCACCCTCGAGCAGTACTTC; CDR3aa: CASSLEGGATLEQYF
abundance: many; j_gene: TRBJ1-3; d_gene: .; v_gene: TRBV18; CDR3nt: TGTGCCAGCTCACCGGAGGTAGGACAGAGAAACACCATATATTTT; CDR3aa: CASSPEVGQRNTIYF
abundance: few; j_gene: TRBJ2-5; d_gene: .; v_gene: TRBV5-6; CDR3nt: TGTGCCAGCAGCGTGGAGGACATAACGAGAGAGACCCAGTACTTC; CDR3aa: CASSVEDITRETQYF
abundance: few; j_gene: TRBJ2-7; d_gene: TRBD1; v_gene: TRBV6-2/TRBV6-3; CDR3nt: TGTGCCACCCACAGGGGGGCCTACGAGCAGTACTTC; CDR3aa: CATHRGAYEQYF
abundance: many; j_gene: TRBJ2-7; d_gene: TRBD1; v_gene: TRBV10-3; CDR3nt: TGTGCCACTTCCGACAGGGGAGCGAGCGACGAGCAGTACTTC; CDR3aa: CATSDRGASDEQYF
abundance: many; j_gene: TRBJ2-7; d_gene: TRBD1; v_gene: TRBV11-2; CDR3nt: TGTGCCAGCAGCTTCCGGGACAGGGCTAATGAGCAGTACTTC; CDR3aa: CASSFRDRANEQYF
abundance: many; j_gene: TRBJ2-2; d_gene: .; v_gene: TRBV20-1; CDR3nt: TGCAGTGCTAGTGGGCCAGCCAGGGCCGGGGAGCTGTTTTTT; CDR3aa: CSASGPARAGELFF
abundance: few; j_gene: TRBJ2-1; d_gene: .; v_gene: TRBV4-3; CDR3nt: TGCGCCAGCAGCCAAGATCAGGGCTATGAGCAGTTCTTC; CDR3aa: CASSQDQGYEQFF
abundance: few; j_gene: TRBJ1-2; d_gene: .; v_gene: TRBV5-4; CDR3nt: TGTGCCAGCAGCTTAGAACGGGGCTATGGCTACACCTTC; CDR3aa: CASSLERGYGYTF
abundance: many; j_gene: TRBJ1-5; d_gene: .; v_gene: TRBV2; CDR3nt: TGTGCCAGCAGTGCCGGGGGGGGCCGTCAGCCCCAGCATTTT; CDR3aa: CASSAGGGRQPQHF
abundance: .; j_gene: TRBJ1-6; d_gene: .; v_gene: TRBV3-1; CDR3nt: TGTGCCAGCAGCCAAGAAGGGGCTAGGAATAATTCACCCCTCCACTTT; CDR3aa: CASSQEGARNNSPLHF
abundance: few; j_gene: TRBJ2-7; d_gene: TRBD2; v_gene: TRBV20-1; CDR3nt: TGCAGTGCTAGACTAGCGGGGGGGCCCGTCGAGCAGTACTTC; CDR3aa: CSARLAGGPVEQYF
abundance: medium-sized; j_gene: TRBJ2-1; d_gene: .; v_gene: TRBV29-1; CDR3nt: TGCAGCGCCCGAGGCCTAGAAAGGATCGACTACAATGAGCAGTTCTTC; CDR3aa: CSARGLERIDYNEQFF
abundance: many; j_gene: TRBJ1-3; d_gene: TRBD1; v_gene: TRBV12-3/TRBV12-4; CDR3nt: TGTGCCAGCAGTTTCCGTCACAGGGGGCTAAACGGGTCTGGAAACACCATATATTTT; CDR3aa: CASSFRHRGLNGSGNTIYF
abundance: .; j_gene: TRBJ2-3; d_gene: TRBD2; v_gene: TRBV28; CDR3nt: TGTGCCAGCAGTTCCCAGCGGGGGGGAGCGCCAGATACGCAGTATTTT; CDR3aa: CASSSQRGGAPDTQYF
abundance: many; j_gene: TRBJ2-3; d_gene: .; v_gene: TRBV7-3; CDR3nt: TGTGCCAGCAGCTTATCCCAAGGTCTAAACACAGATACGCAGTATTTT; CDR3aa: CASSLSQGLNTDTQYF
abundance: many; j_gene: TRBJ1-1; d_gene: .; v_gene: TRBV7-6; CDR3nt: TGTGCCAGCAGCTTAGTACCGAGCACTGAAGCTTTCTTT; CDR3aa: CASSLVPSTEAFF
abundance: many; j_gene: TRBJ2-1; d_gene: .; v_gene: TRBV11-2; CDR3nt: TGTGCCAGCAGCTCCGTTCGGGGAGGCTCCTACAATGAGCAGTTCTTC; CDR3aa: CASSSVRGGSYNEQFF
abundance: .; j_gene: TRBJ2-3; d_gene: .; v_gene: TRBV6-2/TRBV6-3; CDR3nt: TGTGCCAGCAGTTACTCGTACTCAGCCCATATTGCAGATACGCAGTATTTT; CDR3aa: CASSYSYSAHIADTQYF
abundance: few; j_gene: TRBJ2-5; d_gene: .; v_gene: TRBV7-6; CDR3nt: TGTGCCAGCAGCCCCACTAGAAGCGGGGAGACCCAGTACTTC; CDR3aa: CASSPTRSGETQYF
abundance: few; j_gene: TRBJ2-7; d_gene: TRBD2; v_gene: TRBV7-2; CDR3nt: TGTGCCAGCAGCTTAGTCAGCGGGGGGGCCTACGAGCAGTACTTC; CDR3aa: CASSLVSGGAYEQYF
abundance: many; j_gene: TRBJ2-3; d_gene: .; v_gene: TRBV6-2/TRBV6-3; CDR3nt: TGTGCCAGCAGTTACGAGTACCGGACAGTCACAGATACGCAGTATTTT; CDR3aa: CASSYEYRTVTDTQYF
abundance: few; j_gene: TRBJ2-7; d_gene: TRBD2; v_gene: TRBV25-1; CDR3nt: TGTGCCAGCAGTGCCTGGGGGCGGGGGGCTTCCTACGAGCAGTACTTC; CDR3aa: CASSAWGRGASYEQYF
abundance: many; j_gene: TRBJ2-3; d_gene: .; v_gene: TRBV27; CDR3nt: TGTGCCAGCAGTATTAGAACTAGCACAGATACGCAGTATTTT; CDR3aa: CASSIRTSTDTQYF
abundance: many; j_gene: TRBJ1-1; d_gene: .; v_gene: TRBV29-1; CDR3nt: TGCAGCGTTGAAGATTTGCCGGGCTCCGAAGCTTTCTTT; CDR3aa: CSVEDLPGSEAFF
abundance: .; j_gene: TRBJ2-1; d_gene: TRBD2; v_gene: TRBV11-1; CDR3nt: TGTGCCAGCAGCTTACAGCCCCCCAGCGGGGGTTACAATGAGCAGTTCTTC; CDR3aa: CASSLQPPSGGYNEQFF
abundance: few; j_gene: TRBJ2-1; d_gene: .; v_gene: TRBV2; CDR3nt: TGTGCCAGCAGTGAAGCGGTCCCCCTCGGTGAGCAGTTCTTC; CDR3aa: CASSEAVPLGEQFF
abundance: many; j_gene: TRBJ1-1; d_gene: .; v_gene: TRBV12-3/TRBV12-4; CDR3nt: TGTGCCAGCAGACAGGGAGCCTGGAACACTGAAGCTTTCTTT; CDR3aa: CASRQGAWNTEAFF
abundance: many; j_gene: TRBJ2-3; d_gene: .; v_gene: TRBV7-9; CDR3nt: TGTGCCAGCAGCTTCCAAAGGGATACGCAGTATTTT; CDR3aa: CASSFQRDTQYF
abundance: few; j_gene: TRBJ1-1; d_gene: .; v_gene: TRBV6-2/TRBV6-3; CDR3nt: TGTGCCAGCAGTACTGGAACTCAGGGTATGAACACTGAAGCTTTCTTT; CDR3aa: CASSTGTQGMNTEAFF
abundance: many; j_gene: TRBJ1-2; d_gene: .; v_gene: TRBV6-6; CDR3nt: TGTGCCAGCAGCCGAATATCGGCGGCATCTAACTATGGCTACACCTTC; CDR3aa: CASSRISAASNYGYTF
abundance: few; j_gene: TRBJ1-4; d_gene: .; v_gene: TRBV6-4; CDR3nt: TGTGCCAGCAGGGAATCACATAACAGTGAAAAACTGTTTTTT; CDR3aa: CASRESHNSEKLFF
abundance: many; j_gene: TRBJ2-5; d_gene: TRBD1; v_gene: TRBV13; CDR3nt: TGTGCCAGCAGCCTGAGACAGGGGGCGACCGTCGTCGAGACCCAGTACTTC; CDR3aa: CASSLRQGATVVETQYF
abundance: many; j_gene: TRBJ2-3; d_gene: .; v_gene: TRBV10-1; CDR3nt: TGCGCCAGCAGTCTGAAGGGTCCAGATACGCAGTATTTT; CDR3aa: CASSLKGPDTQYF
abundance: many; j_gene: TRBJ2-3; d_gene: .; v_gene: TRBV9; CDR3nt: TGTGCCAGCAGCGTAGTCGACGGGACTCTCACAGATACGCAGTATTTT; CDR3aa: CASSVVDGTLTDTQYF
abundance: few; j_gene: TRBJ2-1; d_gene: TRBD2; v_gene: TRBV2; CDR3nt: TGTGCCAGCAGTGAAGCTGCTAGCGGGGTCTACAATGAGCAGTTCTTC; CDR3aa: CASSEAASGVYNEQFF
abundance: .; j_gene: TRBJ2-2; d_gene: TRBD2; v_gene: TRBV24-1; CDR3nt: TGTGCCACCAGTGATCGGGGACTACACACCGGGGAGCTGTTTTTT; CDR3aa: CATSDRGLHTGELFF
abundance: many; j_gene: TRBJ1-6; d_gene: TRBD1; v_gene: TRBV6-2/TRBV6-3; CDR3nt: TGTGCCAGCAGTTATCGAACCTATCCGGGACAGGATAATTCACCCCTCCATTTT; CDR3aa: CASSYRTYPGQDNSPLHF
abundance: many; j_gene: TRBJ2-1; d_gene: .; v_gene: TRBV11-3; CDR3nt: TGTGCCAGCAGCCGAAGGGACAATGAGCAGTTCTTC; CDR3aa: CASSRRDNEQFF